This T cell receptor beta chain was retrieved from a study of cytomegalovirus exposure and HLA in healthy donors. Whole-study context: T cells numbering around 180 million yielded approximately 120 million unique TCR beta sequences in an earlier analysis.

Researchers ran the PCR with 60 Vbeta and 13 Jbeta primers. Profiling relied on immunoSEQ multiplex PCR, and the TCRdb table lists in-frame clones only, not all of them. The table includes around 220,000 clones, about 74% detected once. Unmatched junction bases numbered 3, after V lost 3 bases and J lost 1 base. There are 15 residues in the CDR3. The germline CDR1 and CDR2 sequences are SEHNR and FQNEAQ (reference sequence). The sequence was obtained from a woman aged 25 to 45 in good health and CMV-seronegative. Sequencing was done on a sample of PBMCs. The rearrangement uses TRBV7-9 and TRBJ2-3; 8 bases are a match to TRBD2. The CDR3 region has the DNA TGTGCCAGCAGCTTTAGTAGCGGGGGCACAGATACGCAGTATTTT. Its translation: CASSFSSGGTDTQYF.